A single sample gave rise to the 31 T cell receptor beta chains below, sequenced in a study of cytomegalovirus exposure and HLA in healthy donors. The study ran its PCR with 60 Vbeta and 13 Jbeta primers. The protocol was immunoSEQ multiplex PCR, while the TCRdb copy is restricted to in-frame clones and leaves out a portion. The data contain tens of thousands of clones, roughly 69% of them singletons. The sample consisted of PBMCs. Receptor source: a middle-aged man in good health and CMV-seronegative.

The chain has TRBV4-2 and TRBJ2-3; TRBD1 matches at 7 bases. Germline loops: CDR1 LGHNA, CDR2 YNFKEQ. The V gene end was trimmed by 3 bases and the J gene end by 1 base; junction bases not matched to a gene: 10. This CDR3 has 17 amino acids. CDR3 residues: CASSHKGGESGTDTQYF. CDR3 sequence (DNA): TGTGCCAGCAGCCACAAAGGGGGCGAATCCGGCACAGATACGCAGTATTTT.

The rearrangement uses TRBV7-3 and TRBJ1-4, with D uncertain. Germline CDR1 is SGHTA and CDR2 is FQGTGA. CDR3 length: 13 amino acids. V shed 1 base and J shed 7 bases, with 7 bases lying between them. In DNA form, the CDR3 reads TGTGCCAGCAGCTTAATGTCCGGTGAAAAACTGTTTTTT. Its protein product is CASSLMSGEKLFF.

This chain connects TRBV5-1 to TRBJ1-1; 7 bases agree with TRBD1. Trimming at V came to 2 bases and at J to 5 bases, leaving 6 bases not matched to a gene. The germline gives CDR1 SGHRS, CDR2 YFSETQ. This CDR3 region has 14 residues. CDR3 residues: CASSFQGGRTEAFF. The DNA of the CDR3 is TGCGCCAGCAGCTTTCAGGGGGGAAGGACTGAAGCTTTCTTT. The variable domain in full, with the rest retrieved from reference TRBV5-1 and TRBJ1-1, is KAGVTQTPRYLIKTRGQQVTLSCSPISGHRSVSWYQQTPGQGLQFLFEYFSETQRNKGNFPGRFSGRQFSNSRSEMNVSTLELGDSALYLCASSFQGGRTEAFFGQGTRLTVV.

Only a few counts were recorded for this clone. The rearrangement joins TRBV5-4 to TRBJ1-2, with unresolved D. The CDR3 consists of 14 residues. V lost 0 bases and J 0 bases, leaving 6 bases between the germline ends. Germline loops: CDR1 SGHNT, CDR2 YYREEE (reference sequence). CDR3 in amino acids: CASSLAGANYGYTF. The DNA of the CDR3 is TGTGCCAGCAGCTTGGCGGGAGCTAACTATGGCTACACCTTC.

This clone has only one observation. CDR3 in DNA: TGTGCCAGCAGTTACGGGTCAGGAACCTACAATGAGCAGTTCTTC. This encodes CASSYGSGTYNEQFF. The chain links TRBV6-5 to TRBJ2-1; D remains unclear. This CDR3 has 15 amino acids. V lost 2 bases to trimming and J lost 2 bases, with 10 bases between them. Germline CDR1 reads MNHEY; CDR2 reads SVGAGI.

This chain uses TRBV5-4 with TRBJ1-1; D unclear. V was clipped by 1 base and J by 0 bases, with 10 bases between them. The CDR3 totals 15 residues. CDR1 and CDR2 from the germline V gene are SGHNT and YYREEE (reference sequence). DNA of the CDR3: TGTGCCAGCAGCTTGCAGGCACACATGAACACTGAAGCTTTCTTT. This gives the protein CASSLQAHMNTEAFF.

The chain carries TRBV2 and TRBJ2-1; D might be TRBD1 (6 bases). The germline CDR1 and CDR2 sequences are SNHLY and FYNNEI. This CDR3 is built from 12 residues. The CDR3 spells CASVGERGEQFF. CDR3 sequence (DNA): TGTGCAAGCGTAGGGGAGAGGGGGGAGCAGTTCTTC.

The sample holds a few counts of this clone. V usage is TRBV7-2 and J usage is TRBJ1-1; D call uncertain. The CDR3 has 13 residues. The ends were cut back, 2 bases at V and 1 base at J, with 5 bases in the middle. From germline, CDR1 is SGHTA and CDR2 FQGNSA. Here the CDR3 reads CASSLIRNTEAFF. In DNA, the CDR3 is TGTGCCAGCAGCTTAATCAGGAACACTGAAGCTTTCTTT.

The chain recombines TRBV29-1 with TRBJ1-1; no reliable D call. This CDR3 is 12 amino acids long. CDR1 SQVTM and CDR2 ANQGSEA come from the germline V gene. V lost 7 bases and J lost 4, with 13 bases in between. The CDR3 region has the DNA TGCAGCGCTACGAGGCTCGGCACTGAAGCTTTCTTT. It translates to CSATRLGTEAFF.

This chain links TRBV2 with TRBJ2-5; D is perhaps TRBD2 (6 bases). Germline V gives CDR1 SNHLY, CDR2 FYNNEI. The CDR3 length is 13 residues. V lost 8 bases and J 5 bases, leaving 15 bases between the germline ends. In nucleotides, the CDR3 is TGTGCCAGCCTCCGGGACTTCAGGGAGACCCAGTACTTC. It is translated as CASLRDFRETQYF.

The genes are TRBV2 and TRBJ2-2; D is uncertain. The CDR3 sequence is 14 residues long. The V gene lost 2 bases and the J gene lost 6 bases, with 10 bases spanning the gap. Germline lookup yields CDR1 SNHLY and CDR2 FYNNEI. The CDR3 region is CASSEFSTSGELFF. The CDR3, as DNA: TGTGCCAGCAGTGAATTCAGTACCTCCGGGGAGCTGTTTTTT.

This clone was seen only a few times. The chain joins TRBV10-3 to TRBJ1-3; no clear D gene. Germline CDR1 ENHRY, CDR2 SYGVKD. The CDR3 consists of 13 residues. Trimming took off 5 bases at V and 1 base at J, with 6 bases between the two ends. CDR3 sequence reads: CAISRGSGNTIYF. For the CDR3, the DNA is TGTGCCATCAGTCGGGGTTCTGGAAACACCATATATTTT.

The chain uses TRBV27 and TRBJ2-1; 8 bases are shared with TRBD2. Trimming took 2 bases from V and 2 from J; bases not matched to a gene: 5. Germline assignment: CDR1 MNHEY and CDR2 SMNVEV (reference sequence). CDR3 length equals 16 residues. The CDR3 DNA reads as TGTGCCAGCAGTTTACGGCGGGGGGCTACCTACAATGAGCAGTTCTTC. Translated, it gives CASSLRRGATYNEQFF.

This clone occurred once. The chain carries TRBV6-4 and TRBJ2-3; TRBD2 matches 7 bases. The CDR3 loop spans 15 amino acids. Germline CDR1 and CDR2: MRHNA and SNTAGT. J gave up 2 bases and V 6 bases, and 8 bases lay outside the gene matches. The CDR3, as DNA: TGTGCCAGCAGGGGCCGGGACTACTTCACAGATACGCAGTATTTT. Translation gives CASRGRDYFTDTQYF.

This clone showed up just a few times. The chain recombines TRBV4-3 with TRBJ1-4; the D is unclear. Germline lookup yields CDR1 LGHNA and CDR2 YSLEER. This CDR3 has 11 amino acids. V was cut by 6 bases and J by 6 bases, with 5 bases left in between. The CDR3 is CASRRDEKLFF. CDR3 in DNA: TGCGCCAGCAGGAGGGATGAAAAACTGTTTTTT.

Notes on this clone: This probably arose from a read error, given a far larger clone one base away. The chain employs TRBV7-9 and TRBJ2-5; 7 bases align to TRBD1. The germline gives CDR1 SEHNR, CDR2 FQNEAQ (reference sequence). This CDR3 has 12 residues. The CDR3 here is CASILGGETQYF. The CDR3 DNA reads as TGTGCCAGCATCTTAGGGGGCGAGACCCAGTACTTC.

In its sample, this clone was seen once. In nucleotides, the CDR3 is TGTGCCAGCAGCCCCGGGACAGGGGGCCGGCAGGAGACCCAGTACTTC. It encodes CASSPGTGGRQETQYF. The rearrangement uses TRBV5-8 and TRBJ2-5, with TRBD1 identical over 12 bases. The CDR3 runs to 16 residues. The germline V gene encodes CDR1 SGHTS and CDR2 YDEGEE. V dropped 4 bases and J dropped 5; count of bases not matched to a gene: 9.

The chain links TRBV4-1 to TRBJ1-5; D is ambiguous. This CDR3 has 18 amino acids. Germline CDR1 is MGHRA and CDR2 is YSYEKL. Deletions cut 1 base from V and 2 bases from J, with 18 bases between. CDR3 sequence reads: CASSQGTPTGRGNQPQHF. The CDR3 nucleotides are TGCGCCAGCAGCCAAGGAACCCCGACCGGGCGGGGCAATCAGCCCCAGCATTTT.

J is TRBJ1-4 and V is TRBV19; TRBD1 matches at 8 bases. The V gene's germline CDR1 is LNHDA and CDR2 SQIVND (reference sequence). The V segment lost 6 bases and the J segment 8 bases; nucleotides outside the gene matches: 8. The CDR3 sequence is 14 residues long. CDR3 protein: CASSPHRGDEKLFF. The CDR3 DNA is TGTGCCAGTAGCCCTCACAGGGGGGACGAAAAACTGTTTTTT.

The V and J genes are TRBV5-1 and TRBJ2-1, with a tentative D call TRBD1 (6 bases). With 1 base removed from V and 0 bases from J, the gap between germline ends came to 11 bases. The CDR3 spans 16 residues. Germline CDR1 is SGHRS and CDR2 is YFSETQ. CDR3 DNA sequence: TGCGCCAGCAGCTTGCAGGGGCCAAGCTCCTACAATGAGCAGTTCTTC. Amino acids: CASSLQGPSSYNEQFF.

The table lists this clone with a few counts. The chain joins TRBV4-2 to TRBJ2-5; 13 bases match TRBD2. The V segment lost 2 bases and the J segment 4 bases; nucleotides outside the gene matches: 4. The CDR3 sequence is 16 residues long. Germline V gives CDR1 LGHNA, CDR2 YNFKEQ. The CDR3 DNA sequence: TGTGCCAGCAGCCAAACTAGCGGGAGGGTGGGAGAGACCCAGTACTTC. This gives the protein CASSQTSGRVGETQYF.

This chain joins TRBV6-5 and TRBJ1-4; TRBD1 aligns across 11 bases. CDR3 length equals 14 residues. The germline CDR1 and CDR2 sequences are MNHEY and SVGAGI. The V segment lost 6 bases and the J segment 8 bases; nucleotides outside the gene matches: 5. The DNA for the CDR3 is TGTGCCAGCAGGAGGGACAGGGGGAGGGAAAAACTGTTTTTT. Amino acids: CASRRDRGREKLFF.

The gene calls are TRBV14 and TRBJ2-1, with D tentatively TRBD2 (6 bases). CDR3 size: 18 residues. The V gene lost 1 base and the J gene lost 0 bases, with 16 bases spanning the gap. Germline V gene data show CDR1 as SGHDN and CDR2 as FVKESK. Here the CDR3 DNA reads TGTGCCAGCAGCCAAGTGTATTCCGCGGGGAGCTCCTACAATGAGCAGTTCTTC. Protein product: CASSQVYSAGSSYNEQFF.

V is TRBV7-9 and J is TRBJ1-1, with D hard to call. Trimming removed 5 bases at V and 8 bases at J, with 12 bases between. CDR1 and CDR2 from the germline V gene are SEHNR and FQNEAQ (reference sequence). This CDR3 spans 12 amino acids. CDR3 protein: CASSNSGREAFF. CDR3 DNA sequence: TGTGCCAGCAGCAATTCGGGAAGGGAAGCTTTCTTT.

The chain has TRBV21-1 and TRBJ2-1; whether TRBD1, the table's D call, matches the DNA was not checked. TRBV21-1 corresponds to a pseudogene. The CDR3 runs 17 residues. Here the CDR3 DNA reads TGTGCCAGCAGCAAAAAGCCGCCGGGACAGGCCTACAATGAGCAGTTCTTC. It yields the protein CASSKKPPGQAYNEQFF.

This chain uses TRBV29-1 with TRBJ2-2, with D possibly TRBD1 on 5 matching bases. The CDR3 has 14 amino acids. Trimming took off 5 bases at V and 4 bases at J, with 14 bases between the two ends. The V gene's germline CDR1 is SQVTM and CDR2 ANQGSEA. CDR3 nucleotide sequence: TGCAGCGTTCGCGACAGCCTGAGCACCGGGGAGCTGTTTTTT. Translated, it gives CSVRDSLSTGELFF.

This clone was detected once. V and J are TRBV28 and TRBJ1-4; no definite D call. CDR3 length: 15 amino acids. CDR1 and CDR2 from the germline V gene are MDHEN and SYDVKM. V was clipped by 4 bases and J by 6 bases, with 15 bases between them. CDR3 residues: CASSSLSGSYEKLFF. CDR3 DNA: TGTGCCAGCAGTTCCCTAAGTGGGAGCTATGAAAAACTGTTTTTT.

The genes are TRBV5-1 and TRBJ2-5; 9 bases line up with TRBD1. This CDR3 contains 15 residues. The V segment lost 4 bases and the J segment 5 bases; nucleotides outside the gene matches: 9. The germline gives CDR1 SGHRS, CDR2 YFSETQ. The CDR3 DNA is TGCGCCAGCAGCCCCTCGGACAGGGGTGGGGAGACCCAGTACTTC. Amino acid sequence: CASSPSDRGGETQYF.

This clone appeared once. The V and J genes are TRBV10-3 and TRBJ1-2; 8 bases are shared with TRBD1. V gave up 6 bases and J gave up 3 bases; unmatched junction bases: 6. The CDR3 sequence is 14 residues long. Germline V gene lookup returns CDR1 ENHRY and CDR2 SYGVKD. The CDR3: CAIRDRDGYYGYTF. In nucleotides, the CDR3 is TGTGCCATCAGGGACAGGGATGGGTACTATGGCTACACCTTC.

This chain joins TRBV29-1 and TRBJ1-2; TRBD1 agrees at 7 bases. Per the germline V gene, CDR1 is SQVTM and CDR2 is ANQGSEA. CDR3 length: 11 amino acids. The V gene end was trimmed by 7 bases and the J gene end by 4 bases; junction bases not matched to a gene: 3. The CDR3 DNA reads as TGCAGCGCAGGACAGGCCTATGGCTACACCTTC. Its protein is CSAGQAYGYTF.

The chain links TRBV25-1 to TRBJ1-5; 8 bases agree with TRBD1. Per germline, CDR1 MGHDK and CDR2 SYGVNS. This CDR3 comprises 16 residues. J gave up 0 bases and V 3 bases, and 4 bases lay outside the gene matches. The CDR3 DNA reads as TGTGCCAGCAGTGAGGGGGGGACAGGTAGCAATCAGCCCCAGCATTTT. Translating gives CASSEGGTGSNQPQHF. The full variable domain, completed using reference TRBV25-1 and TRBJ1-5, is EADIYQTPRYLVIGTGKKITLECSQTMGHDKMYWYQQDPGMELHLIHYSYGVNSTEKGDLSSESTVSRIRTEHFPLTLESARPSHTSQYLCASSEGGTGSNQPQHFGDGTRLSIL.